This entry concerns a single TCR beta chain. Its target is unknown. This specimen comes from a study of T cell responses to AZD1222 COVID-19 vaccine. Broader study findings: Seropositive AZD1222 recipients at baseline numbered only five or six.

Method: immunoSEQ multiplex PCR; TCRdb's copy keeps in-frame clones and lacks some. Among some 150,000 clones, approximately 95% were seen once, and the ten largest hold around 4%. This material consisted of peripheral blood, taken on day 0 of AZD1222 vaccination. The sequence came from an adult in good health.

DNA for the CDR3: TGTGCCAGCAGCTTAGATAGCGGGATGGGGGGCAATGAGCAGTTCTTC. Protein product: CASSLDSGMGGNEQFF. This rearrangement joins TRBV7-7 to TRBJ2-1; 8 nucleotides match TRBD2. CDR1 is SSHAT and CDR2 is FNYEAQ in the germline V gene (reference sequence). The CDR3 loop spans 16 amino acids. V shed 1 base, J shed 6 bases, and the junction held 8 bases outside the gene matches.